The sequence of this TCR beta chain was determined in a study of OX40 agonist ivuxolimab in advanced cancers. Concerning the study at large: Ivuxolimab, which targeted the costimulatory receptor OX40 (CD134), was an agonistic, fully human IgG2 monoclonal antibody. Intravenous ivuxolimab was administered to patients every 2 weeks at six dose levels: 0.01, 0.1, 0.3, 1.5, 3 and 10 mg/kg. Among the approximately 50 dose-escalation patients, 19 had hepatocellular carcinoma, approximately 15 melanoma, 9 renal cell carcinoma and 9 head and neck cancer. In the dose-escalation cohort, about four fifths of patients were male, and the mean age was approximately 60 years with a range of roughly 20 to 85. Patients were allowed to have had prior anti-PD-1, anti-PD-L1 or anti-CTLA-4 therapy, and around 40% of the dose-escalation patients had previously received checkpoint inhibitors. Partial responses occurred in three dose-escalation patients: two with cutaneous melanoma and one with hepatocellular carcinoma. Peripheral TCRbeta sequencing aimed to test whether ivuxolimab altered TCR sequence diversity and caused clonal T-cell expansion. The paper describes the monotherapy dose-escalation part (N of about 47 patients) of the phase I trial of ivuxolimab.

The trial excluded patients who had a history of autoimmune disease or who were on systemic immunosuppression. Peripheral blood for TCR sequencing was collected from all dose cohorts at baseline, on cycle 4 day 1, and on cycle 7 day 1. The samples were drawn from a first-in-human, open-label, multicenter phase I dose-escalation trial of ivuxolimab. The trial enrolled adults with locally advanced or metastatic head and neck squamous cell, hepatocellular, melanoma or renal cell carcinoma. CD4+ and CD8+ T cells were sorted separately from peripheral blood before TCR sequencing. What the research found in general, with its limitations: Which antigens the clonally expanded peripheral T cells were specific for was not determined. At doses from 0.1 to 3.0 mg/kg, clonal expansion was seen in both CD4+ and CD8+ blood T cells between baseline and week 6. Partial responders in the 0.1-3.0 mg/kg groups had among the lowest normalized peripheral clonal expansion, especially among CD8+ T cells. Low levels of normalized T-cell clonal expansion were also seen in some patients who did not respond. On average, CD8+ T cells showed more expanded clones than CD4+ T cells after ivuxolimab.

Genomic DNA was isolated from the sorted cells so that the TCRbeta CDR3 region could be sequenced. TCRbeta CDR3 regions were sequenced using the immunoSEQ Assay. TCRdb limited this immuneACCESS table to in-frame rearrangements with V and J called. A share of clones is missing; checked studies link under half to unresolved V genes, and the rest is unexplained. The sample yields tens of thousands of clones; about 92% were counted once. The leading ten clones occupy 3% to 3.5% of the sample. Worth noting for this clone: The clone's antigen remains unknown. No quality values exist for individual bases; no much larger clone is one base distant.

From cysteine to phenylalanine, the CDR3 is 12 amino acids long. The kept DNA is CDR3 alone, 36 bases in frame from the first base. The junction carries 8 bases between V and J, which are trimmed by 7 bases and 4 bases respectively. Sequences WSHSY (CDR1) and SAAADI (CDR2) are obtained from the germline V gene. The source material was CD4+ or CD8+ T cells sorted from blood, sampled in a trial of the OX40 agonist ivuxolimab. Recombination connected TRBV10-2 to TRBJ2-1; no D gene can be assigned with confidence. The source of this sequence is an adult with an advanced solid tumor such as melanoma, head and neck, liver or kidney cancer. The CDR3 is CASNYGYNEQFF. The nucleotides read TGCGCCAGCAATTACGGGTACAATGAGCAGTTCTTC.